Listed here are 5 T cell receptor beta chains from one sample, sequenced in a study of T-cell memory formation after mild COVID-19. From the 5' RACE reads, TCRdb called clonotypes with MiXCR, one entry per CDR3 protein. The sample yields around 250,000 distinct CDR3 sequences, about 17% seen once. The sequenced sample was PBMCs or a T cell subset sorted from them (not recorded which). All receptors derive from a man aged 18 to 35 who had mild COVID-19 (a few samples of this study predate the infection). Cell type and time point are not known.

This chain connects TRBV6-5 to TRBJ1-1, with a weak D call TRBD1 (6 bases). Germline CDR1 is MNHEY and CDR2 is SVGAGI. The V end lost 5 bases, the J end lost 4 bases, and 17 bases lay between the germline ends. The CDR3 totals 15 residues. The CDR3 protein is CASSPLEGGFTEAFF. CDR3 nucleotides: TGTGCCAGCAGTCCCCTTGAGGGGGGCTTCACTGAAGCTTTCTTT.

This clonotype has only a few counts. The chain recombines TRBV5-1 with TRBJ2-2; D is uncertain. The CDR3 is made up of 12 amino acids. Trimming took off 7 bases at V and 1 base at J, with 5 bases between the two ends. Per germline, CDR1 SGHRS and CDR2 YFSETQ. The CDR3 spells CASAQNTGELFF. CDR3 DNA: TGCGCCAGCGCCCAGAACACCGGGGAGCTGTTTTTT.

The rearrangement uses TRBV2 and TRBJ2-7, with D tentatively TRBD1 (5 bases). Trimming shortened V by 5 bases and J by 2 bases, and 13 bases separated the two germline ends. This CDR3 is built from 14 residues. Germline CDR1 is SNHLY and CDR2 is FYNNEI. The CDR3: CASSLAGNTYEQYV. As DNA, the CDR3 is TGTGCCAGCAGTTTAGCAGGGAATACCTACGAGCAGTACGTC.

The chain employs TRBV4-1 and TRBJ2-3; D remains ambiguous. The CDR3 length is 15 residues. Germline lookup yields CDR1 MGHRA and CDR2 YSYEKL. V was cut by 0 bases and J by 0 bases, with 7 bases left in between. The CDR3 loop is CASSQDSGSTDTQYF. CDR3 sequence (DNA): TGCGCCAGCAGCCAAGATTCTGGAAGCACAGATACGCAGTATTTT.

V and J are TRBV4-3 and TRBJ1-2; maybe TRBD1 (6 bases). The V and J ends lost 4 bases and 2 bases respectively, with 11 bases between them. CDR1 is LGHNA, CDR2 YSLEER, per germline. The CDR3 has 14 amino acids. In DNA form, the CDR3 reads TGCGCCAGCAGCCTAACAGGGTTAAACTATGGCTACACCTTC. This translates into CASSLTGLNYGYTF.